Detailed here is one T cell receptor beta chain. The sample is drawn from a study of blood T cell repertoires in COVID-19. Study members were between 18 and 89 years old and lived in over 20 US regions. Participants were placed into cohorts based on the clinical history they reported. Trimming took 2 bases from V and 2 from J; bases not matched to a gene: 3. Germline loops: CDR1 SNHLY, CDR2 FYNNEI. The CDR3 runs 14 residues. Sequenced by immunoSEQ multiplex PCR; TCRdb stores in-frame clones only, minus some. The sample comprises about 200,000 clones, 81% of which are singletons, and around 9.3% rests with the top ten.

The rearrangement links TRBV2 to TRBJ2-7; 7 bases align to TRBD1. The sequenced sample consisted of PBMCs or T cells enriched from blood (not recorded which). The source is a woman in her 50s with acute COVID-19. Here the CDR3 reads CASSERTGAYEQYF. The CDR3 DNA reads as TGTGCCAGCAGTGAAAGAACAGGGGCCTACGAGCAGTACTTC.